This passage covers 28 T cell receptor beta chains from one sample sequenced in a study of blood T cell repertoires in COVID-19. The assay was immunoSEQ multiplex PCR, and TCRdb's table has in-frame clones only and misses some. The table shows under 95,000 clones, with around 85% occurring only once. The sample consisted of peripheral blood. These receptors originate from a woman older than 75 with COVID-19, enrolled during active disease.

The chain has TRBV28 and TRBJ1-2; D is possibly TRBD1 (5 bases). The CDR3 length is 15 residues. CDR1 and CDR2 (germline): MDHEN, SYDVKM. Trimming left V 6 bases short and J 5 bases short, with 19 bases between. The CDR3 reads CASSDVGGVGYGYTF. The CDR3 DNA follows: TGTGCCAGCAGCGACGTCGGGGGGGTAGGGTATGGCTACACCTTC.

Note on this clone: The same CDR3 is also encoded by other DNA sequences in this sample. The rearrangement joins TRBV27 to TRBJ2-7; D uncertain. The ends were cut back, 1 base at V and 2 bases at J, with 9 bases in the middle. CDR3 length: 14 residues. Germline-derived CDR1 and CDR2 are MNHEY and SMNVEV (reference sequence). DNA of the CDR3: TGTGCCAGCAGTTTATTGGCCGGAGCCTACGAGCAGTACTTC. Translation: CASSLLAGAYEQYF.

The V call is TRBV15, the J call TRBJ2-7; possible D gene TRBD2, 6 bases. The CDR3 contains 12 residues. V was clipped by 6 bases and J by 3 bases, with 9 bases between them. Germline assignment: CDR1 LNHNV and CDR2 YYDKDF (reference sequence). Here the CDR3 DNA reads TGTGCCACCAGGGGACTGAACTACGAGCAGTACTTC. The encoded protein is CATRGLNYEQYF.

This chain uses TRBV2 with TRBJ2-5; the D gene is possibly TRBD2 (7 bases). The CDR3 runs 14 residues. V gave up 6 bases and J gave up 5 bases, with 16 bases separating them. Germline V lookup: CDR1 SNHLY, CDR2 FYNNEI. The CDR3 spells CASSLEGGGETQYF. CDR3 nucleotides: TGTGCCAGCAGCCTAGAAGGGGGAGGGGAGACCCAGTACTTC.

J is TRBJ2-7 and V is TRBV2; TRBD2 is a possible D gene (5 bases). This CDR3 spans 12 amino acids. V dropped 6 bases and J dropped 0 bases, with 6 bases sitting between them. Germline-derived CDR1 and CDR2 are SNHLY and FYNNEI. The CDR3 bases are TGTGCCAGCAGCGGGGACTCCTACGAGCAGTACTTC. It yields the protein CASSGDSYEQYF. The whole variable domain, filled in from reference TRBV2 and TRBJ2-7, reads EPEVTQTPSHQVTQMGQEVILRCVPISNHLYFYWYRQILGQKVEFLVSFYNNEISEKSEIFDDQFSVERPDGSNFTLKIRSTKLEDSAMYFCASSGDSYEQYFGPGTRLTVT.

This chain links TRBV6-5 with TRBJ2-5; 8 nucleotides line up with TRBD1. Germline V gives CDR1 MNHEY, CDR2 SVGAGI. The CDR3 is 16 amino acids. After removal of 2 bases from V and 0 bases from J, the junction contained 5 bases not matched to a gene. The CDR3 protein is CASSYAGGGNQETQYF. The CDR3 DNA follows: TGTGCCAGCAGTTACGCAGGGGGCGGGAACCAAGAGACCCAGTACTTC.

CDR3: CASSYEGVNGYTF. In DNA form, the CDR3 reads TGTGCCAGCAGTTACGAGGGGGTCAATGGCTACACCTTC. The chain carries TRBV6-5 and TRBJ1-2; maybe TRBD1 (6 bases). Germline CDR1 and CDR2: MNHEY and SVGAGI. The CDR3 contains 13 residues. Trimming pared 2 bases from V and 6 bases from J, leaving 10 bases between.

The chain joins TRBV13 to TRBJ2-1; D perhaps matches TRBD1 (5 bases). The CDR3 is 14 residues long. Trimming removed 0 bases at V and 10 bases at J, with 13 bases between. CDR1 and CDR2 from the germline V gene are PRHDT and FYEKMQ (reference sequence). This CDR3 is CASSLGFLGREQFF. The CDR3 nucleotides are TGTGCCAGCAGCTTAGGCTTTTTGGGGCGGGAGCAGTTCTTC.

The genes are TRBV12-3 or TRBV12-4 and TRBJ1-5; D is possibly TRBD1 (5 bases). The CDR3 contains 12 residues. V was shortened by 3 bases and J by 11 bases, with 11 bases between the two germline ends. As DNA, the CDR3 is TGTGCCAGCAGTTTGGGGGGAAGTACCCAGCATTTT. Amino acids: CASSLGGSTQHF.

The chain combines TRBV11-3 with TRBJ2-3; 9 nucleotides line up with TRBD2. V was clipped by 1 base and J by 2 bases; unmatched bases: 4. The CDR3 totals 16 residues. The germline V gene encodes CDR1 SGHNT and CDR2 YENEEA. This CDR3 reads CASSLGAGGSTDTQYF. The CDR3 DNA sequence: TGTGCCAGCAGCTTAGGTGCGGGAGGGTCCACAGATACGCAGTATTTT.

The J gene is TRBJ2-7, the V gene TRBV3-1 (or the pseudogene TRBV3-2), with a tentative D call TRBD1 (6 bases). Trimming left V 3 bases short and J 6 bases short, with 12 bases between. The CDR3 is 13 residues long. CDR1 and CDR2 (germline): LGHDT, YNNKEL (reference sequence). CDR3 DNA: TGTGCCAGCAGCCAGGGACATCCCAGCGAGCAGTACTTC. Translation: CASSQGHPSEQYF.

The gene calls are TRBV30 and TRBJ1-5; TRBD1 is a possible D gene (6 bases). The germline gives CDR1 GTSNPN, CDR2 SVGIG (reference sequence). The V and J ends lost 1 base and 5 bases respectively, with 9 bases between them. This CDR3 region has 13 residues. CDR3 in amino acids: CAWSEAGDQPQHF. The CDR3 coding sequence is TGTGCCTGGAGTGAGGCAGGGGATCAGCCCCAGCATTTT.

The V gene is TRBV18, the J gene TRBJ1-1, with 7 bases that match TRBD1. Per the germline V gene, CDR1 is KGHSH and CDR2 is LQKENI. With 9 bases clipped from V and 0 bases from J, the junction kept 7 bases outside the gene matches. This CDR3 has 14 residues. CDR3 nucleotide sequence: TGTGCCAGTTCCGGGACAGCGATGAACACTGAAGCTTTCTTT. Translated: CASSGTAMNTEAFF.

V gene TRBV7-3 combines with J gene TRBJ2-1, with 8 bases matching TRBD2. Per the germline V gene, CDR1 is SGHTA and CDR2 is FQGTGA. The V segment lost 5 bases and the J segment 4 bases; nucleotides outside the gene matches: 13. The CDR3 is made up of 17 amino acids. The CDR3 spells CASSPTRERGIYNEQFF. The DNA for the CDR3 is TGTGCCAGCAGCCCAACAAGAGAGCGGGGGATTTACAATGAGCAGTTCTTC.

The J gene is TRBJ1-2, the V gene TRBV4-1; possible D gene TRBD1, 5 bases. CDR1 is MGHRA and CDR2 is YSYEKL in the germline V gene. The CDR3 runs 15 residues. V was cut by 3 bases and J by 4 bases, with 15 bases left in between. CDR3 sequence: CASSQLIGGGYGYTF. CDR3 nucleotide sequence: TGCGCCAGCAGCCAGCTCATCGGGGGGGGCTATGGCTACACCTTC.

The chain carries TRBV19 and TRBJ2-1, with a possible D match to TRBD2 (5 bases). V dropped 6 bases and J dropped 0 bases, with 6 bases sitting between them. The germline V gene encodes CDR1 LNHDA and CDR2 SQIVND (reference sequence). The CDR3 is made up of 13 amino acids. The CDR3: CASSGISYNEQFF. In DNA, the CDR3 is TGTGCCAGTAGCGGGATCTCCTACAATGAGCAGTTCTTC.

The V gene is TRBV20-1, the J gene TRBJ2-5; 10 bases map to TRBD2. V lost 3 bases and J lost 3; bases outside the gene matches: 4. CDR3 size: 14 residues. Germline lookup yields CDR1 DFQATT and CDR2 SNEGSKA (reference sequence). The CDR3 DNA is TGCAGTGCTAGTAAGCGGGAGGGGGAAGAGACCCAGTACTTC. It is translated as CSASKREGEETQYF.

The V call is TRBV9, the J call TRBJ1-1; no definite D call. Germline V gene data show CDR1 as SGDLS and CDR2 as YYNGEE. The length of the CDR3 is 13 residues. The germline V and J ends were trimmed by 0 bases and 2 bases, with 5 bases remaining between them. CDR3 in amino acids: CASSVAYNTEAFF. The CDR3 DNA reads TGTGCCAGCAGCGTAGCTTATAACACTGAAGCTTTCTTT.

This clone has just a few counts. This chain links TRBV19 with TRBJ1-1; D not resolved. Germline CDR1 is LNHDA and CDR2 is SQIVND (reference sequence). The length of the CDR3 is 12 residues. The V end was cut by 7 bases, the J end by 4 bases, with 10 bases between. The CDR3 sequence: CASKPAATEAFF. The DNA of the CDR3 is TGTGCCAGTAAACCCGCGGCCACTGAAGCTTTCTTT.

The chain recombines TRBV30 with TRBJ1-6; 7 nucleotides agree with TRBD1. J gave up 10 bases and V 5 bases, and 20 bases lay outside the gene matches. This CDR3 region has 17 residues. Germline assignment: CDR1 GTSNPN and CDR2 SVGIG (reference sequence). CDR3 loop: CAWATWTGEGNESPLHF. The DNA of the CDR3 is TGTGCCTGGGCTACCTGGACAGGCGAGGGGAATGAATCACCCCTCCACTTT.

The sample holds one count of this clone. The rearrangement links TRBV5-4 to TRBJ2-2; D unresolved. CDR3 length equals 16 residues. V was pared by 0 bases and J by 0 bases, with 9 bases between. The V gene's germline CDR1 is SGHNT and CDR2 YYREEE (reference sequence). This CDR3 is CASSLVPGANTGELFF. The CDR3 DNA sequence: TGTGCCAGCAGCTTGGTACCAGGTGCGAACACCGGGGAGCTGTTTTTT.

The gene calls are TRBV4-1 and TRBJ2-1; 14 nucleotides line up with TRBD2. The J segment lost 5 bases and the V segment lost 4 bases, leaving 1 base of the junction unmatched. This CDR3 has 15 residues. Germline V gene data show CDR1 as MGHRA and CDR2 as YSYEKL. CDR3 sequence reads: CASSPGLAGDNEQFF. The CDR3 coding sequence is TGCGCCAGCAGCCCGGGACTAGCGGGGGACAATGAGCAGTTCTTC.

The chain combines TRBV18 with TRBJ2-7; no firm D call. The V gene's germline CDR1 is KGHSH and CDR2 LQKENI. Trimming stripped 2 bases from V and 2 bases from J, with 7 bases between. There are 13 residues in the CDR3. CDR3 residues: CASSPRRTYEQYF. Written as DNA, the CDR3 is TGTGCCAGCTCACCAAGGCGGACCTACGAGCAGTACTTC.

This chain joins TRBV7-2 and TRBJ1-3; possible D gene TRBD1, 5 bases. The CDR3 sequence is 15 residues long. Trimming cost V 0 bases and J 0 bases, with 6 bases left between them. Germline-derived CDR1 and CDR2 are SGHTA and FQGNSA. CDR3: CASSLAGGSGNTIYF. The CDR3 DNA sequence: TGTGCCAGCAGCTTAGCGGGGGGCTCTGGAAACACCATATATTTT.

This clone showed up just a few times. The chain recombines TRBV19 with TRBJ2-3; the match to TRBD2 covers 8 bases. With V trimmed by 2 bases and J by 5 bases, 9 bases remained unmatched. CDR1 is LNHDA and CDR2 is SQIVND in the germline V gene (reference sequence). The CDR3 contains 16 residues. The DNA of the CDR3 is TGTGCCAGTAGTATACGGGGTAGCGGGATGGGAGATACGCAGTATTTT. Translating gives CASSIRGSGMGDTQYF.

CDR3 residues: CASGASQETQYF. Here the CDR3 DNA reads TGTGCCAGCGGGGCTAGTCAAGAGACCCAGTACTTC. The chain combines TRBV2 with TRBJ2-5; the D gene is possibly TRBD1 (5 bases). In germline, CDR1 is SNHLY, CDR2 FYNNEI. The CDR3 has 12 residues. Trimming stripped 8 bases from V and 2 bases from J, with 9 bases between.

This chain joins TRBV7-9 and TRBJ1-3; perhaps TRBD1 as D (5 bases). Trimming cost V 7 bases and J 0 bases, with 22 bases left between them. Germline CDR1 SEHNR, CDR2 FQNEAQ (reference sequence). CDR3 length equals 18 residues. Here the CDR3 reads CASTIRGQQPNSGNTIYF. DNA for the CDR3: TGTGCCAGCACCATTAGGGGTCAACAGCCCAACTCTGGAAACACCATATATTTT.

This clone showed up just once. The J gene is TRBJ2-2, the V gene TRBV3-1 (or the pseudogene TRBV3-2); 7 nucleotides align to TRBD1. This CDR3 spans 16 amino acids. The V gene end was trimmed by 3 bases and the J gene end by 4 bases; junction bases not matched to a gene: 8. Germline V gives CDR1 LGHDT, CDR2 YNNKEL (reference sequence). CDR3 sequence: CASSHLGTVSTGELFF. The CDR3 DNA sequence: TGTGCCAGCAGCCACCTGGGGACAGTTTCCACCGGGGAGCTGTTTTTT.